Below, 9 T cell receptor beta chains from the same sample are listed, as sequenced in a study of blood T cell repertoires in COVID-19. Produced via immunoSEQ multiplex PCR; TCRdb's table is partial and in-frame only. Altogether over 35,000 clones are present, 85% being singletons, with the ten largest covering 13% to 15%. Sequences were obtained from peripheral blood. These receptor sequences come from a human donor in a cohort sampled during active COVID-19.

The chain links TRBV6-2 or TRBV6-3 to TRBJ2-2, with D possibly matching TRBD1 (5 bases). Germline loops: CDR1 MNHEY, CDR2 SVGEGT. The V and J ends lost 4 bases and 7 bases respectively, with 13 bases between them. The CDR3 runs to 14 residues. CDR3 nucleotides: TGTGCCAGCAGTTGGTCGCAGGGCGTCGGGGAGCTGTTTTTT. Translating it yields CASSWSQGVGELFF.

The chain joins TRBV24-1 to TRBJ2-5; 7 nucleotides agree with TRBD1. CDR1 and CDR2 from the germline V gene are KGHDR and SFDVKD. This CDR3 has 16 amino acids. The ends lost 0 bases at V and 3 bases at J; junction bases unmatched: 6. The CDR3 protein is CATSDLSVQGEETQYF. The CDR3 DNA follows: TGTGCCACCAGTGATTTGTCGGTGCAGGGGGAAGAGACCCAGTACTTC.

The chain recombines TRBV19 with TRBJ2-7; 8 bases match TRBD2. The CDR3 spans 14 residues. Germline V gives CDR1 LNHDA, CDR2 SQIVND (reference sequence). V was pared by 6 bases and J by 3 bases, with 7 bases of the junction left unmatched. This CDR3 reads CASRRGGGNYEQYF. CDR3 in DNA: TGTGCCAGTAGAAGGGGCGGGGGGAACTACGAGCAGTACTTC.

The chain combines TRBV14 with TRBJ1-6, with D hard to call. In germline, CDR1 is SGHDN, CDR2 FVKESK. V gave up 4 bases and J gave up 10 bases, with 14 bases separating them. The CDR3 is made up of 14 amino acids. The CDR3 is CASSPGVPGSPLHF. The CDR3 region has the DNA TGTGCCAGCAGCCCCGGGGTTCCTGGGTCACCCCTCCACTTT.

The chain recombines TRBV3-1 (or the pseudogene TRBV3-2) with TRBJ2-1; 10 nucleotides align to TRBD2. Per the germline V gene, CDR1 is LGHDT and CDR2 is YNNKEL (reference sequence). The CDR3 covers 14 residues. Germline trimming cut 3 bases from V and 9 bases from J; bases unmatched to any gene: 5. For the CDR3, the DNA is TGTGCCAGCAGCCACAGCGGGGGGGCCGGTGAGCAGTTCTTC. Its translation: CASSHSGGAGEQFF.

This chain connects TRBV29-1 to TRBJ1-1; D not resolved. CDR3 length: 13 amino acids. V was shortened by 4 bases and J by 0 bases, with 9 bases between the two germline ends. Germline V gives CDR1 SQVTM, CDR2 ANQGSEA. This chain's CDR3 is CSVVLRMNTEAFF. The CDR3 DNA follows: TGCAGCGTTGTACTACGAATGAACACTGAAGCTTTCTTT.

This clone is a singleton in its sample. V gene TRBV2 combines with J gene TRBJ2-1, with a possible D match to TRBD1 (5 bases). V was pared by 0 bases and J by 12 bases, with 9 bases between. Germline V CDR1 and CDR2: SNHLY, FYNNEI. CDR3 length: 12 residues. The CDR3, as DNA: TGTGCCAGCAGTGAAGCGCTTCAGGGGCAGTTCTTC. Translation gives CASSEALQGQFF.

V usage is TRBV7-3 and J usage is TRBJ2-1; TRBD1 aligns across 8 bases. The CDR3 runs to 15 residues. The V gene's germline CDR1 is SGHTA and CDR2 FQGTGA. V lost 2 bases to trimming and J lost 5 bases; unmatched junction nucleotides: 5. CDR3 nucleotides: TGTGCCAGCAGCTTAGTGACAGGGGTCGACAATGAGCAGTTCTTC. Its protein product is CASSLVTGVDNEQFF.

The chain has TRBV24-1 and TRBJ2-3, with 8 positions matching TRBD2. Germline V gene sequence: CDR1 KGHDR, CDR2 SFDVKD. V shed 9 bases and J 4 bases; nucleotides not matched to a gene: 14. The CDR3 runs 16 residues. The CDR3 bases are TGTGCCACCTCATACGGGGGGGCGAGCGGGGCAGATACGCAGTATTTT. As protein: CATSYGGASGADTQYF.